The 20 T cell receptor beta chains below were found in one sample sequenced in a study of cytomegalovirus exposure and HLA in healthy donors. Use of 60 Vbeta and 13 Jbeta primers characterized the PCR. The protocol was immunoSEQ multiplex PCR, while the TCRdb copy is restricted to in-frame clones and leaves out a portion. The sample shows approximately 210,000 clones, around 84% of them seen only once. Sequencing input: PBMCs. These TCRs come from a woman aged 18-29 years in good health and CMV-seronegative.

J is TRBJ2-1 and V is TRBV7-2, with TRBD1 identical over 9 bases. CDR1 and CDR2 from the germline V gene are SGHTA and FQGNSA. The CDR3 covers 16 residues. V shed 8 bases, J shed 8 bases, and the junction held 16 bases outside the gene matches. CDR3 nucleotides: TGTGCCAGCTCCTCCCGGGGGACAGGGTCACTATATGAGCAGTTCTTC. It encodes CASSSRGTGSLYEQFF.

This clone was seen once. This chain joins TRBV12-5 and TRBJ2-7, with a weak D call TRBD1 (5 bases). Germline CDR1 LGHNT, CDR2 FRNRAP. Trimming shortened V by 5 bases and J by 0 bases, and 11 bases separated the two germline ends. The CDR3 is made up of 14 amino acids. The CDR3, as DNA: TGTGCTAGTGGTCCAACAGGAGTCTCCTACGAGCAGTACTTC. It translates to CASGPTGVSYEQYF.

The chain carries TRBV10-1 and TRBJ1-1; the D gene is possibly TRBD1 (5 bases). V was trimmed by 2 bases and J by 4 bases, leaving 11 bases between them. The germline CDR1 and CDR2 sequences are WNHNN and SYGVQD (reference sequence). The CDR3 covers 14 residues. The CDR3 nucleotides read TGCGCCAGCAGTGAGGAGGGGCGGGGCACTGAAGCTTTCTTT. This codes for CASSEEGRGTEAFF.

The chain recombines TRBV19 with TRBJ1-3; D gene ambiguous. The V gene lost 7 bases and the J gene lost 1 base, with 14 bases spanning the gap. Germline V gives CDR1 LNHDA, CDR2 SQIVND (reference sequence). This CDR3 region has 15 residues. CDR3 in DNA: TGTGCCAGTACGCGCTCAACCGCTTCTGGAAACACCATATATTTT. It is translated as CASTRSTASGNTIYF.

This clone was detected a few times. The V and J genes are TRBV6-5 and TRBJ1-4; weak D call: TRBD1 (6 bases). Trimming left V 6 bases short and J 5 bases short, with 16 bases between. There are 15 residues in the CDR3. Per the germline V gene, CDR1 is MNHEY and CDR2 is SVGAGI. This CDR3 is CASRRTGQMNEKLFF. DNA of the CDR3: TGTGCCAGCAGGCGAACAGGGCAGATGAATGAAAAACTGTTTTTT.

This CDR3 is CASSQDRASGANEQFF. The CDR3 DNA follows: TGCGCCAGCAGCCAAGATCGGGCTAGCGGGGCCAATGAGCAGTTCTTC. The rearrangement links TRBV4-3 to TRBJ2-1, with 9 nucleotides matching TRBD2. The CDR3 spans 16 residues. The junction had 6 bases not matched to a gene; V was cut back by 0 bases and J by 6 bases. Germline V gene sequence: CDR1 LGHNA, CDR2 YSLEER.

V usage is TRBV27 and J usage is TRBJ2-7, with D possibly matching TRBD2 (6 bases). The V end lost 6 bases, the J end lost 2 bases, and 14 bases lay between the germline ends. This CDR3 is built from 14 residues. Germline CDR1 and CDR2: MNHEY and SMNVEV (reference sequence). CDR3 sequence (DNA): TGTGCCAGCAGCCTCCGGGGGTCCCCCTACGAGCAGTACTTC. Protein product: CASSLRGSPYEQYF.

This rearrangement joins TRBV10-3 to TRBJ2-3; 9 bases fit TRBD2. With 6 bases clipped from V and 0 bases from J, the junction kept 16 bases outside the gene matches. Germline values: CDR1 ENHRY, CDR2 SYGVKD. The CDR3 runs to 19 residues. The CDR3 loop is CAISSPTSGPKSSTDTQYF. DNA of the CDR3: TGTGCCATCAGCTCACCGACTAGCGGTCCGAAATCTAGCACAGATACGCAGTATTTT.

This clone was seen only once. The chain joins TRBV18 to TRBJ1-2; TRBD1 is a possible D gene (6 bases). The V and J ends lost 1 base and 3 bases respectively, with 12 bases between them. The CDR3 totals 15 residues. From germline, CDR1 is KGHSH and CDR2 LQKENI. CDR3 in DNA: TGTGCCAGCTCACCACTCGGGGAGGGGGACTATGGCTACACCTTC. Encoded protein: CASSPLGEGDYGYTF.

The gene calls are TRBV5-1 and TRBJ2-3; a possible D gene is TRBD2 (6 bases). Deletions cut 1 base from V and 0 bases from J, with 6 bases between. The CDR3 length is 14 residues. CDR1 and CDR2 from the germline V gene are SGHRS and YFSETQ. Here the CDR3 reads CASSLRESTDTQYF. The CDR3 coding sequence is TGCGCCAGCAGCTTGCGGGAGAGCACAGATACGCAGTATTTT.

The V and J genes are TRBV11-3 and TRBJ1-2, with D unresolved. The V gene lost 0 bases and the J gene lost 6 bases, with 11 bases spanning the gap. The CDR3 loop spans 14 amino acids. CDR1 SGHNT and CDR2 YENEEA come from the germline V gene. The CDR3 region is CASSLDQGADGYTF. CDR3 nucleotides: TGTGCCAGCAGCTTAGATCAAGGAGCCGATGGCTACACCTTC.

This chain uses TRBV5-1 with TRBJ2-1; the D is unclear. Germline V lookup: CDR1 SGHRS, CDR2 YFSETQ. CDR3 length: 12 amino acids. Trimming cost V 1 base and J 10 bases, with 9 bases left between them. CDR3 nucleotides: TGCGCCAGCAGCTTGACAGCAAGCGAGCAGTTCTTC. This encodes CASSLTASEQFF.

The chain employs TRBV7-9 and TRBJ2-7; D perhaps matches TRBD1 (6 bases). The V gene lost 5 bases and the J gene lost 4 bases, with 15 bases spanning the gap. Looked up from germline, CDR1 is SEHNR and CDR2 is FQNEAQ (reference sequence). The CDR3 is 14 amino acids. Here the CDR3 DNA reads TGTGCCAGCAGCCAGGACAGAGCCCAATACGAGCAGTACTTC. Translating it yields CASSQDRAQYEQYF.

The chain joins TRBV10-3 to TRBJ1-2; D uncertain. The V and J ends lost 5 bases and 4 bases respectively, with 11 bases between them. The CDR3 runs 13 residues. Germline values: CDR1 ENHRY, CDR2 SYGVKD. CDR3 sequence: CAISPEGTYGYTF. The CDR3 DNA sequence: TGTGCCATCAGTCCTGAGGGAACCTATGGCTACACCTTC.

This clone came up a few times. This rearrangement joins TRBV30 to TRBJ2-3; 8 bases agree with TRBD1. In germline, CDR1 is GTSNPN, CDR2 SVGIG (reference sequence). V trimming: 4 bases; J trimming: 3 bases; junction bases outside the gene matches: 3. The CDR3 loop spans 13 amino acids. The CDR3 protein is CAWNRDRTDTQYF. As DNA, the CDR3 is TGTGCCTGGAATCGGGACAGGACAGATACGCAGTATTTT.

The chain joins TRBV2 to TRBJ1-5; TRBD1 might be the D (5 bases). V was pared by 4 bases and J by 4 bases, with 11 bases between. In germline, CDR1 is SNHLY, CDR2 FYNNEI. The CDR3 has 14 amino acids. Here the CDR3 DNA reads TGTGCCAGCAGTGTATCGCCAGGGAATCAGCCCCAGCATTTT. Residues: CASSVSPGNQPQHF.

The V call is TRBV27, the J call TRBJ1-2; D is undetermined. The CDR3 length is 15 residues. The germline V gene encodes CDR1 MNHEY and CDR2 SMNVEV (reference sequence). V was pared by 5 bases and J by 7 bases, with 20 bases between. CDR3 in amino acids: CASSANPGLLSGYTF. The CDR3 coding sequence is TGTGCCAGCAGTGCCAACCCCGGACTCCTCTCTGGCTACACCTTC.

The V call is TRBV4-3, the J call TRBJ1-1; possible D gene TRBD1, 6 bases. Germline CDR1 LGHNA, CDR2 YSLEER. This CDR3 region has 14 residues. V was pared by 2 bases and J by 6 bases, with 13 bases between. The CDR3 reads CASSQPNNRAEAFF. DNA for the CDR3: TGCGCCAGCAGCCAACCCAACAACAGGGCTGAAGCTTTCTTT.

The V gene is TRBV5-6, the J gene TRBJ2-5; 7 bases align to TRBD2. The CDR3 spans 16 residues. The V gene end was trimmed by 2 bases and the J gene end by 1 base; junction bases not matched to a gene: 8. The V gene's germline CDR1 is SGHDT and CDR2 YYEEEE. CDR3 bases: TGTGCCAGCAGCTTTGTGACTAGCATCCCCCAAGAGACCCAGTACTTC. Residues: CASSFVTSIPQETQYF.

The chain combines TRBV7-9 with TRBJ2-7, with TRBD1 identical over 8 bases. Germline V gives CDR1 SEHNR, CDR2 FQNEAQ (reference sequence). The length of the CDR3 is 15 residues. Trimming took 6 bases from V and 5 from J; bases not matched to a gene: 12. CDR3 residues: CASRDGQGTWDEQYF. The CDR3 nucleotides are TGTGCCAGCAGGGATGGACAGGGCACTTGGGACGAGCAGTACTTC.